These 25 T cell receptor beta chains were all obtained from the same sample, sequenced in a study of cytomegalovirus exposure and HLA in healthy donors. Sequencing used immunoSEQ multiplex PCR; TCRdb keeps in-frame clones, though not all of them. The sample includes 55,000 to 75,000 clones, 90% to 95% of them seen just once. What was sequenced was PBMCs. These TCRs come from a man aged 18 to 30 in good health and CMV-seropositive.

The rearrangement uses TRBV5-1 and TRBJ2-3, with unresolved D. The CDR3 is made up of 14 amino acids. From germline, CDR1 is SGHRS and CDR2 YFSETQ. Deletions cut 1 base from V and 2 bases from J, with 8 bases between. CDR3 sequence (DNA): TGCGCCAGCAGCTTGAACTTTATCACAGATACGCAGTATTTT. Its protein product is CASSLNFITDTQYF. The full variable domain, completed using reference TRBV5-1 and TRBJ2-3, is KAGVTQTPRYLIKTRGQQVTLSCSPISGHRSVSWYQQTPGQGLQFLFEYFSETQRNKGNFPGRFSGRQFSNSRSEMNVSTLELGDSALYLCASSLNFITDTQYFGPGTRLTVL.

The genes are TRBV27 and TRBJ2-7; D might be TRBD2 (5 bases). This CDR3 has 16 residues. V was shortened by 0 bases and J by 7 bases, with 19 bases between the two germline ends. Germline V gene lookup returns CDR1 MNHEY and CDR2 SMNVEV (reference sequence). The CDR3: CASSLSLGNIRREQYF. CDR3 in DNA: TGTGCCAGCAGTTTATCCCTTGGCAACATCCGGAGGGAGCAGTACTTC.

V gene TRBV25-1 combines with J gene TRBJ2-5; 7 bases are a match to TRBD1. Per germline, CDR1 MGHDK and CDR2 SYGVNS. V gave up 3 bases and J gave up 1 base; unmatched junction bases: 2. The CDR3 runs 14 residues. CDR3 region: CASSDGDSQETQYF. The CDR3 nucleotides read TGTGCCAGCAGTGACGGGGACAGCCAAGAGACCCAGTACTTC.

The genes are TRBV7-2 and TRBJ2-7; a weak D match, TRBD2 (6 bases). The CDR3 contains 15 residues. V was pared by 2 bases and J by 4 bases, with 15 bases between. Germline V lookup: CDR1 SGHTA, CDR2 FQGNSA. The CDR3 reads CASSLTLASSYEQYF. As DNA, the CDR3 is TGTGCCAGCAGCTTAACGCTAGCGTCATCGTACGAGCAGTACTTC.

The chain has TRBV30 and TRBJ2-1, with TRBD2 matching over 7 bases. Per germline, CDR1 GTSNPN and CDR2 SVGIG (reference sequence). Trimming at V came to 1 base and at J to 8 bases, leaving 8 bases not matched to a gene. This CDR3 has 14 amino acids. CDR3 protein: CAWSGAGVLDEQFF. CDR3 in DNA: TGTGCCTGGAGTGGGGCGGGAGTATTGGATGAGCAGTTCTTC.

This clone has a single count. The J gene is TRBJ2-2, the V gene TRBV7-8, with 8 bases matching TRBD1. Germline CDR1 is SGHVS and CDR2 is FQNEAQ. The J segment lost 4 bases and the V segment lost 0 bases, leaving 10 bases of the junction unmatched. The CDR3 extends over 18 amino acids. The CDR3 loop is CASSLAKTGVKGTGELFF. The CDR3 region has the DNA TGTGCCAGCAGCTTAGCGAAGACAGGGGTTAAGGGCACCGGGGAGCTGTTTTTT. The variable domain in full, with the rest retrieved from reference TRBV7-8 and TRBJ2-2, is GAGVSQSPRYKVAKRGQDVALRCDPISGHVSLFWYQQALGQGPEFLTYFQNEAQLDKSGLPSDRFFAERPEGSVSTLKIQRTQQEDSAVYLCASSLAKTGVKGTGELFFGEGSRLTVL.

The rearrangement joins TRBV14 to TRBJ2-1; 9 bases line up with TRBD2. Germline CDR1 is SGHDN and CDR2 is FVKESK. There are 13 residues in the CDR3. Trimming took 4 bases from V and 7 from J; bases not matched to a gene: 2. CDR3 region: CASSRLAGNEQFF. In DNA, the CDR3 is TGTGCCAGCAGCCGTCTAGCGGGAAATGAGCAGTTCTTC.

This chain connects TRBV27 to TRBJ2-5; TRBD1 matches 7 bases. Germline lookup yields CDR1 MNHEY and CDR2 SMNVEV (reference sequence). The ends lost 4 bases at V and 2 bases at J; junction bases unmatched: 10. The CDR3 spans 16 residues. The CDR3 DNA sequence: TGTGCCAGCAGTTCCTACCGGGACAGCAGGCAAGAGACCCAGTACTTC. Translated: CASSSYRDSRQETQYF.

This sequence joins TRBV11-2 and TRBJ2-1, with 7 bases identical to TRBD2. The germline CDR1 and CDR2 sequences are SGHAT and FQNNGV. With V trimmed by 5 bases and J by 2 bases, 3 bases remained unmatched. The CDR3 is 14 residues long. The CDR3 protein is CASSASGAYNEQFF. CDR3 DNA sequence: TGTGCCAGCAGCGCTAGCGGCGCCTACAATGAGCAGTTCTTC.

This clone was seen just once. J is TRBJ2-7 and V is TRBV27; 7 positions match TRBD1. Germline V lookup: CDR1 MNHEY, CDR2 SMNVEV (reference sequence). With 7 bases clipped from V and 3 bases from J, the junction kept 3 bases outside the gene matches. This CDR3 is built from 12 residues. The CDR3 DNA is TGTGCCAGCACAGGGGGTGGCTACGAGCAGTACTTC. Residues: CASTGGGYEQYF.

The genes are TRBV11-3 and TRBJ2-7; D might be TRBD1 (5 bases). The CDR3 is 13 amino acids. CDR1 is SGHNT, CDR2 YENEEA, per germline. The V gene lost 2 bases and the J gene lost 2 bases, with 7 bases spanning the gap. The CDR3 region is CASSLNRTYEQYF. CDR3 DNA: TGTGCCAGCAGCTTAAACAGGACCTACGAGCAGTACTTC.

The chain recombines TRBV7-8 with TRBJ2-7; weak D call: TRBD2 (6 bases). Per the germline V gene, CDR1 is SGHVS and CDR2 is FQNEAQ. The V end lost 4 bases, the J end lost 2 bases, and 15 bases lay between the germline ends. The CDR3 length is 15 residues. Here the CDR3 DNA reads TGTGCCAGCAGCTCCTACTCGGGGGATCCCTACGAGCAGTACTTC. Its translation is CASSSYSGDPYEQYF.

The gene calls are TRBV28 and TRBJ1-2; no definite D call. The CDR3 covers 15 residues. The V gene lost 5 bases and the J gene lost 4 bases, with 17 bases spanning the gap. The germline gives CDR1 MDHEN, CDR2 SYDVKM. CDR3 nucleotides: TGTGCCAGCAGTCCTACAGAACCCGCTGTCTATGGCTACACCTTC. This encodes CASSPTEPAVYGYTF.

The CDR3 nucleotides read TGTGCCAGCAGTTACTGGGGCCAAGGCTCTGGAAACACCATATATTTT. This sequence encodes CASSYWGQGSGNTIYF. The V gene is TRBV6-5, the J gene TRBJ1-3; tentative D call: TRBD1 (5 bases). V was shortened by 1 base and J by 0 bases, with 10 bases between the two germline ends. Germline V gives CDR1 MNHEY, CDR2 SVGAGI. The CDR3 runs 16 residues.

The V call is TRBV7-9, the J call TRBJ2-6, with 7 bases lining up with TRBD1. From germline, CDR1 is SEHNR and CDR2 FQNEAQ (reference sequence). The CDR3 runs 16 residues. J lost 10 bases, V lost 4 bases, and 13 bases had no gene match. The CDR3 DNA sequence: TGTGCCAGCAGCTCGACGGGACAGAGTCGAGTGAACGTCCTGACTTTC. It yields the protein CASSSTGQSRVNVLTF.

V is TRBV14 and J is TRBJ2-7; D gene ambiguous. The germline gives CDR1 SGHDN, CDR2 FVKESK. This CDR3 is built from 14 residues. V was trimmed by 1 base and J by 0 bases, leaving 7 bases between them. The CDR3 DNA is TGTGCCAGCAGCCAAGGGTACGGCTCCTACGAGCAGTACTTC. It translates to CASSQGYGSYEQYF.

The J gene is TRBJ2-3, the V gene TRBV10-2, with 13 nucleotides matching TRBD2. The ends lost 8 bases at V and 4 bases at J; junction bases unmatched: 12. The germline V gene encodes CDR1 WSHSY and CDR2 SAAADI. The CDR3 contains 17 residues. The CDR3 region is CASSFPTSGRRADTQYF. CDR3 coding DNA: TGCGCCAGCTCATTTCCGACTAGCGGGAGGAGGGCAGATACGCAGTATTTT.

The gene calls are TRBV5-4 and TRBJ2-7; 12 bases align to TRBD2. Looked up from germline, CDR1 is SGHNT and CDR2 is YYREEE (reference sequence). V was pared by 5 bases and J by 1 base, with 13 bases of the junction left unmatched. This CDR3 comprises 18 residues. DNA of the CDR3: TGTGCCAGCAGAGTTTTTCTAGCGGGAGGGCCTGGATCCTACGAGCAGTACTTC. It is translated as CASRVFLAGGPGSYEQYF. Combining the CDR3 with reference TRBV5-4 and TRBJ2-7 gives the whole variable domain ETGVTQSPTHLIKTRGQQVTLRCSSQSGHNTVSWYQQALGQGPQFIFQYYREEENGRGNFPPRFSGLQFPNYSSELNVNALELDDSALYLCASRVFLAGGPGSYEQYFGPGTRLTVT.

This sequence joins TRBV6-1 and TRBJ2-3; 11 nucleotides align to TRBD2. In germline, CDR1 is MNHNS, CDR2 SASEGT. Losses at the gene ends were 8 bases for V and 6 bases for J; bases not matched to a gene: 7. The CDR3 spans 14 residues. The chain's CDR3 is CASPSGRPEDTQYF. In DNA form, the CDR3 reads TGTGCCAGCCCTAGCGGGAGGCCGGAGGATACGCAGTATTTT.

Here the CDR3 DNA reads TGCGCCAGCAGCCCAGGGGATATGTCCTACGAGCAGTACTTC. Translating gives CASSPGDMSYEQYF. The chain uses TRBV5-1 and TRBJ2-7; D is perhaps TRBD1 (6 bases). Germline CDR1 is SGHRS and CDR2 is YFSETQ. The CDR3 length is 14 residues. With 4 bases removed from V and 1 base from J, the gap between germline ends came to 12 bases.

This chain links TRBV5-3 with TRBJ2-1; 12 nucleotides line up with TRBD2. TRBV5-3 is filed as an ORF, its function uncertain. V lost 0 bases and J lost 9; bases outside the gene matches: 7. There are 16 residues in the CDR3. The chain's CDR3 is CARSLVRTSGKGEQFF. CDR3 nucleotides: TGTGCCAGAAGCTTGGTCCGGACTAGCGGGAAGGGTGAGCAGTTCTTC.

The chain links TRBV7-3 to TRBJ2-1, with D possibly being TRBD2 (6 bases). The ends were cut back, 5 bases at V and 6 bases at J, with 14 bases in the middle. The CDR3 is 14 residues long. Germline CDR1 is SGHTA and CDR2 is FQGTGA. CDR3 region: CASSLLATVNEQFF. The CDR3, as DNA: TGTGCCAGCAGCCTCCTAGCGACAGTCAATGAGCAGTTCTTC.

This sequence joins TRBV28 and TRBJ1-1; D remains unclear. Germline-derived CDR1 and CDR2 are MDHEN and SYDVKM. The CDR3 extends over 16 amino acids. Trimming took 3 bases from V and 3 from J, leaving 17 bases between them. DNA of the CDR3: TGTGCCAGCAGTTTCCTTGACTCCCGATTAGACACTGAAGCTTTCTTT. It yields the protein CASSFLDSRLDTEAFF. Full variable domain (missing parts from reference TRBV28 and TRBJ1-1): DVKVTQSSRYLVKRTGEKVFLECVQDMDHENMFWYRQDPGLGLRLIYFSYDVKMKEKGDIPEGYSVSREKKERFSLILESASTNQTSMYLCASSFLDSRLDTEAFFGQGTRLTVV.

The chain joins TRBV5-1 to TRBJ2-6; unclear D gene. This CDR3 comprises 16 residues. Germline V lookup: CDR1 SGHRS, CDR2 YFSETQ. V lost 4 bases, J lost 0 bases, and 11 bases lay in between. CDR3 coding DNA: TGCGCCAGCAGCCCCCGACATCCCTCTGGGGCCAACGTCCTGACTTTC. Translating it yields CASSPRHPSGANVLTF.

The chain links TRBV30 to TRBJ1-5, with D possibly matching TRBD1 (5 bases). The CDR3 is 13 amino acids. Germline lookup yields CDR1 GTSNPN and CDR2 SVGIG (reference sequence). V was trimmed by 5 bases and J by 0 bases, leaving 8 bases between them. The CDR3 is CAWGADSNQPQHF. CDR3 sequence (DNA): TGTGCCTGGGGGGCGGATAGCAATCAGCCCCAGCATTTT.